This TCR beta chain came from a study of siplizumab effects on memory and regulatory T cells. Whole-study results and caveats: Naive T cells were seen as more diverse than memory cells and as major alloresponse contributors. Few alloreactive clones mapped to unstimulated subsets.

A note on this clone: The antigen remains unidentified.

Germline V gives CDR1 SGHTA, CDR2 FQGNSA. The CDR3 is made up of 17 amino acids. V gave up 4 bases and J gave up 6 bases; unmatched junction bases: 13. TCRdb's copy holds only in-frame clones and misses some; the assay was immunoSEQ multiplex PCR. The sample records about 100,000 clones, 75% to 95% being singletons. The TCR sequence derives from a human donor in good health. The J gene is TRBJ2-3, the V gene TRBV7-2, with 10 bases identical to TRBD2. The sequenced material came from CD4+ T cells sorted from blood. CDR3 in amino acids: CASSSWGRLAGADTQYF. For the CDR3, the DNA is TGTGCCAGCAGCTCATGGGGGAGGCTAGCGGGGGCGGATACGCAGTATTTT.